This record covers a single T cell receptor (beta chain). The data stem from a study of blood T cell repertoires in COVID-19. About the study: Acute and convalescent COVID-19 specimens originated in the United States, Italy and Spain. Sources were T cells, B-cell-depleted T cells, or PBMCs; the material itself was cDNA or gDNA.

Germline V gene sequence: CDR1 SGHTA, CDR2 FQGNSA. CDR3 length: 14 residues. The V end was cut by 5 bases, the J end by 3 bases, with 8 bases between. Only in-frame clones appear in the TCRdb table, and some are missing; sequencing was by immunoSEQ multiplex PCR. The table has some 120,000 clones, around 79% seen once. The sample consisted of peripheral blood. The chain uses TRBV7-2 and TRBJ1-6; weak D call: TRBD1 (5 bases). The TCR originated in an elderly man with acute or convalescent COVID-19. The CDR3 here is CASSRTLYNSPLHF. CDR3 sequence (DNA): TGTGCCAGCAGCCGGACACTCTATAATTCACCCCTCCACTTT.